This T cell receptor beta chain was identified in a study of immune characterization of retroperitoneal liposarcoma. There are 15 residues in the CDR3. Germline-derived CDR1 and CDR2 are WNHNN and SYGVQD (reference sequence). V gave up 6 bases and J gave up 6 bases; unmatched junction bases: 7. This clonotype is medium-sized (0.01 to 0.1%) by share. MiXCR, run by TCRdb on the PCR reads, gives a single entry per CDR3 protein. The sample lists roughly 8,400 distinct CDR3 sequences, 25% to 30% occurring once. Source material: blood. This chain connects TRBV10-1 to TRBJ2-3, with 12 bases lining up with TRBD2. The source is a male donor with retroperitoneal liposarcoma. The CDR3 is CASSLGLAGMDTQYF. CDR3 DNA: TGCGCCAGCAGCCTAGGACTAGCGGGAATGGATACGCAGTATTTT.